These 24 T cell receptor beta chains originate from one sample sequenced in a study of Ad26.COV2.S vaccination and SARS-CoV-2 variants. TCRdb's table, derived via immunoSEQ multiplex PCR, lists solely in-frame clones and lacks some. Among 450,000 to 550,000 clones listed, roughly nine tenths were seen once. Sample treatment: about 20 received Ad26.COV2.S at low or high dose, single or two shots; five or six received placebo; per-sample allocation not given. The study sampled participants on day 63 after the first vaccine or placebo injection. The sequencing used peripheral blood, collected in a trial of Ad26.COV2.S vaccine versus placebo. Source of these receptors: a person between 18 and 65 years old who received the Ad26.COV2.S COVID-19 vaccine or a placebo.

The chain has TRBV4-3 and TRBJ2-1; 10 bases are shared with TRBD2. CDR1 and CDR2 (germline): LGHNA, YSLEER. The length of the CDR3 is 16 residues. The V gene end was trimmed by 0 bases and the J gene end by 9 bases; junction bases not matched to a gene: 8. The CDR3 spells CASSQDWQRGGREQFF. The CDR3 DNA sequence: TGCGCCAGCAGCCAAGATTGGCAGCGGGGGGGCCGTGAGCAGTTCTTC.

CDR3 DNA sequence: TGTGCCAGCAGCTTAGAAGCACAGGTCCATTGGGGCCCTGGGGCCAACGTCCTGACTTTC. Translating gives CASSLEAQVHWGPGANVLTF. The chain couples TRBV11-3 to TRBJ2-6, with a tentative D call TRBD1 (5 bases). Germline lookup yields CDR1 SGHNT and CDR2 YENEEA. Trimming pared 0 bases from V and 2 bases from J, leaving 20 bases between. CDR3 length equals 20 residues. Combining the CDR3 with reference TRBV11-3 and TRBJ2-6 gives the whole variable domain EAGVVQSPRYKIIEKKQPVAFWCNPISGHNTLYWYLQNLGQGPELLIRYENEEAVDDSQLPKDRFSAERLKGVDSTLKIQPAELGDSAVYLCASSLEAQVHWGPGANVLTFGAGSRLTVL.

This clone was detected only a few times. The chain carries TRBV21-1 and TRBJ1-1. TRBV21-1 is listed as a pseudogene. This CDR3 has 15 residues. CDR3 residues: CASSKGRDLNTEAFF. In nucleotides, the CDR3 is TGTGCCAGCAGCAAAGGAAGGGACCTGAACACTGAAGCTTTCTTT.

DNA for the CDR3: TGCGCCAGCAGCCAAGGGGGGGAAACCGATACGCAGTATTTT. Translating gives CASSQGGETDTQYF. V is TRBV4-1 and J is TRBJ2-3; tentative D call: TRBD2 (6 bases). Trimming removed 1 base from V and 6 bases from J, with 11 bases in between. This CDR3 spans 14 amino acids. Germline V CDR1 and CDR2: MGHRA, YSYEKL.

The J gene is TRBJ2-1, the V gene TRBV4-3; 10 bases align to TRBD1. The CDR3 totals 12 residues. Germline CDR1 reads LGHNA; CDR2 reads YSLEER. Losses at the gene ends were 6 bases for V and 13 bases for J; bases not matched to a gene: 6. CDR3 DNA sequence: TGCGCCAGCAGTCGGGGACAGGGGACTCAGTTCTTC. Translating gives CASSRGQGTQFF.

V gene TRBV28 combines with J gene TRBJ1-2, with a tentative D call TRBD1 (5 bases). Trimming took 4 bases from V and 2 from J, leaving 11 bases between them. The germline gives CDR1 MDHEN, CDR2 SYDVKM. The CDR3 sequence is 14 residues long. CDR3: CASSWGPSNYGYTF. The CDR3 DNA sequence: TGTGCCAGCAGTTGGGGACCCTCCAACTATGGCTACACCTTC.

The chain employs TRBV11-2 and TRBJ2-1; 10 bases agree with TRBD2. This CDR3 is built from 15 residues. In germline, CDR1 is SGHAT, CDR2 FQNNGV. Losses at the gene ends were 5 bases for V and 10 bases for J; bases not matched to a gene: 11. The CDR3 DNA follows: TGTGCCAGCAGCCCACAGTCTAGCGGGAGACAGGAGCAGTTCTTC. This translates into CASSPQSSGRQEQFF.

V is TRBV10-3 and J is TRBJ1-2; no reliable D call. The CDR3 loop spans 14 amino acids. V lost 0 bases and J lost 5, with 10 bases in between. CDR1 is ENHRY, CDR2 SYGVKD, per germline. CDR3 in DNA: TGTGCCATCAGTGAGTCGATTTCGGGATATGGCTACACCTTC. This codes for CAISESISGYGYTF.

The rearrangement links TRBV10-2 to TRBJ1-2; 9 bases are shared with TRBD1. Looked up from germline, CDR1 is WSHSY and CDR2 is SAAADI. The CDR3 is 13 residues long. V gave up 6 bases and J gave up 8 bases; unmatched junction bases: 7. The CDR3 DNA is TGCGCCAGCAGGACAGGGGGTGAGATGGGCTACACCTTC. Its protein product is CASRTGGEMGYTF.

This chain links TRBV6-1 with TRBJ1-5, with 7 bases lining up with TRBD1. CDR3 size: 16 residues. Germline CDR1 and CDR2: MNHNS and SASEGT. V lost 2 bases, J lost 0 bases, and 4 bases stayed unmatched. CDR3 nucleotide sequence: TGTGCCAGCAGTGAATTGAGGACAGGTAGCAATCAGCCCCAGCATTTT. As protein: CASSELRTGSNQPQHF.

The chain recombines TRBV5-4 with TRBJ2-2, with D tentatively TRBD2 (5 bases). The V end lost 0 bases, the J end lost 3 bases, and 9 bases lay between the germline ends. The CDR3 consists of 15 residues. Germline-derived CDR1 and CDR2 are SGHNT and YYREEE (reference sequence). CDR3 in amino acids: CASSLAAGDTGELFF. For the CDR3, the DNA is TGTGCCAGCAGCTTGGCCGCGGGCGACACCGGGGAGCTGTTTTTT.

This chain links TRBV6-2 or TRBV6-3 with TRBJ2-5; tentative D call: TRBD1 (6 bases). Germline V lookup: CDR1 MNHEY, CDR2 SVGEGT. V lost 3 bases to trimming and J lost 3 bases, with 11 bases between them. This CDR3 is built from 14 residues. This CDR3 reads CASSYSDRKETQYF. The CDR3 nucleotides are TGTGCCAGCAGTTATTCGGACAGAAAAGAGACCCAGTACTTC.

This clone was seen just once. The chain couples TRBV19 to TRBJ2-7; 8 bases match TRBD1. Germline CDR1 is LNHDA and CDR2 is SQIVND (reference sequence). The CDR3 covers 17 residues. V lost 4 bases and J lost 3; bases outside the gene matches: 14. The CDR3 sequence: CASSTGKGGTGHYEQYF. The CDR3 DNA reads as TGTGCCAGTAGTACGGGAAAAGGGGGGACAGGTCACTACGAGCAGTACTTC. Based on the CDR3 plus reference TRBV19 and TRBJ2-7, the full variable domain is DGGITQSPKYLFRKEGQNVTLSCEQNLNHDAMYWYRQDPGQGLRLIYYSQIVNDFQKGDIAEGYSVSREKKESFPLTVTSAQKNPTAFYLCASSTGKGGTGHYEQYFGPGTRLTVT.

Only one count was recorded for this clone. This rearrangement joins TRBV12-3 or TRBV12-4 to TRBJ2-1; 7 bases fit TRBD2. The CDR3 is 13 residues long. The junction had 8 bases not matched to a gene; V was cut back by 6 bases and J by 9 bases. CDR3 sequence reads: CASSLGGTIEQFF. CDR3 coding DNA: TGTGCCAGCAGCCTCGGGGGGACTATTGAGCAGTTCTTC.

The count of this clone is one. The chain combines TRBV27 with TRBJ1-2, with a weak D call TRBD1 (6 bases). V lost 7 bases, J lost 1 base, and 19 bases lay in between. There are 16 residues in the CDR3. Germline CDR1 reads MNHEY; CDR2 reads SMNVEV (reference sequence). The CDR3 region is CASIQGRGVGNYGYTF. The CDR3 region has the DNA TGTGCCAGCATTCAGGGCAGGGGTGTAGGTAACTATGGCTACACCTTC.

This sequence joins TRBV10-3 and TRBJ1-1; D gene uncertain. The CDR3 sequence is 11 residues long. Trimming removed 6 bases from V and 0 bases from J, with 2 bases in between. The V gene's germline CDR1 is ENHRY and CDR2 SYGVKD. This CDR3 is CAIRMNTEAFF. The CDR3 region has the DNA TGTGCCATCAGAATGAACACTGAAGCTTTCTTT.

The chain recombines TRBV5-1 with TRBJ2-7; 11 bases fit TRBD2. The ends lost 8 bases at V and 0 bases at J; junction bases unmatched: 4. CDR3 length: 14 residues. Germline values: CDR1 SGHRS, CDR2 YFSETQ. CDR3 DNA sequence: TGCGCCAGTCGACTAGCGGGGTCCTCCTACGAGCAGTACTTC. As protein: CASRLAGSSYEQYF.

In DNA, the CDR3 is TGTGCCAGTACCCCCGCCTGGACTAGCGGGACTGAGAGGGCCGGGGAGCTGTTTTTT. Encoded protein: CASTPAWTSGTERAGELFF. The J gene is TRBJ2-2, the V gene TRBV19; TRBD2 agrees at 12 bases. Unmatched junction bases numbered 18, after V lost 7 bases and J lost 6 bases. CDR3 length: 19 residues. Germline V CDR1 and CDR2: LNHDA, SQIVND (reference sequence).

The V call is TRBV19, the J call TRBJ2-7; the match to TRBD2 covers 8 bases. The CDR3 covers 15 residues. CDR1 and CDR2 (germline): LNHDA, SQIVND (reference sequence). V was pared by 3 bases and J by 4 bases, with 8 bases of the junction left unmatched. CDR3 DNA: TGTGCCAGTAGTATCACTAGCGGTCTAACGTACGAGCAGTACTTC. Translating it yields CASSITSGLTYEQYF.

V is TRBV7-2 and J is TRBJ1-2, with D possibly being TRBD1 (5 bases). The CDR3 has 14 amino acids. V lost 1 base to trimming and J lost 3 bases, with 9 bases between them. The germline gives CDR1 SGHTA, CDR2 FQGNSA. The CDR3 spells CASSLVREYYGYTF. Written as DNA, the CDR3 is TGTGCCAGCAGCTTAGTCAGGGAGTACTATGGCTACACCTTC.

The gene calls are TRBV7-2 and TRBJ1-2; tentatively, D is TRBD1 (5 bases). Between the trimmed V and J ends, which lost 1 base and 2 bases, there was a span of 14 bases. Germline-derived CDR1 and CDR2 are SGHTA and FQGNSA. The CDR3 sequence is 16 residues long. CDR3 DNA sequence: TGTGCCAGCAGCTTAGGGTCGGGACTCCTGAACTATGGCTACACCTTC. Its protein is CASSLGSGLLNYGYTF.

The chain employs TRBV5-1 and TRBJ1-4, with D perhaps TRBD1 (5 bases). Per germline, CDR1 SGHRS and CDR2 YFSETQ. The CDR3 has 18 residues. Trimming stripped 0 bases from V and 7 bases from J, with 22 bases between. In DNA, the CDR3 is TGCGCCAGCAGCTTGGGGGCAGGGATCGCCGCGTTAGCTGAAAAACTGTTTTTT. This codes for CASSLGAGIAALAEKLFF.

The chain carries TRBV10-3 and TRBJ1-3; D not certain. Germline CDR1 is ENHRY and CDR2 is SYGVKD. This CDR3 has 15 amino acids. Trimming took off 3 bases at V and 0 bases at J, with 9 bases between the two ends. The CDR3 bases are TGTGCCATCAGTGATTTGTCCCGCTCTGGAAACACCATATATTTT. It is translated as CAISDLSRSGNTIYF.

In this sample, this clone turned up a few times. The genes are TRBV7-9 and TRBJ1-1; D not certain. Trimming stripped 3 bases from V and 1 base from J, with 9 bases between. CDR1 is SEHNR and CDR2 is FQNEAQ in the germline V gene (reference sequence). CDR3 length: 14 amino acids. The CDR3 region is CASSFEQRNTEAFF. CDR3 DNA: TGTGCCAGCAGCTTCGAACAGAGGAACACTGAAGCTTTCTTT.